Reported below is one T cell receptor beta chain. Its antigen is not known. Losses at the gene ends were 4 bases for V and 5 bases for J; bases not matched to a gene: 11. Germline V gene lookup returns CDR1 MNHNY and CDR2 SVGAGI (reference sequence). CDR3 length: 16 amino acids. This entry belongs to a study of post-analysis software for immune sequencing data. At the level of the study: The patients showed relapsing-remitting, secondary progressive and progressive-relapsing multiple sclerosis courses. Study-level findings and limits: The five TRBV segments detected at higher frequency in patients than in controls included TRBV5-6, TRBV5-1 and TRBV20-1.

Unique molecular identifiers were present in the TCR beta cDNA libraries. TCRdb independently ran MiXCR on the PCR reads; one entry per CDR3 protein. The sample consists of about 770,000 distinct CDR3 sequences, approximately 44% of them appearing once. The chain uses TRBV6-6 and TRBJ1-5; 7 bases are a match to TRBD1. The receptor was derived from a girl aged 5-17 years with multiple sclerosis. Sample: blood. This CDR3 is CASSCDFDRVDQPQHF. CDR3 DNA: TGTGCCAGCAGTTGCGACTTTGACAGGGTAGATCAGCCCCAGCATTTT.